The 9 T cell receptor beta chains below all came from one sample that was sequenced in a study of blood T cell repertoires in COVID-19. The assay was immunoSEQ multiplex PCR, and TCRdb's table has in-frame clones only and misses some. The sample carries about 250,000 clones, 80% to 90% recorded once. Sequencing used PBMCs or T cells enriched from blood (not recorded which). These receptors all stem from a young woman who had recovered from COVID-19.

CDR3 bases: TGTGCCATCGGACAGGGAGACACAGATACGCAGTATTTT. It yields the protein CAIGQGDTDTQYF. V usage is TRBV19 and J usage is TRBJ2-3, with 8 bases identical to TRBD1. Unmatched junction bases numbered 5, after V lost 10 bases and J lost 2 bases. This CDR3 is built from 13 residues. The V gene's germline CDR1 is LNHDA and CDR2 SQIVND (reference sequence).

The chain carries TRBV4-2 and TRBJ2-7; maybe TRBD2 (6 bases). Germline CDR1 reads LGHNA; CDR2 reads YNFKEQ. The CDR3 has 16 residues. Trimming took 0 bases from V and 6 from J, leaving 18 bases between them. CDR3 region: CASSQDRGLAFAEQYF. For the CDR3, the DNA is TGTGCCAGCAGCCAAGATCGAGGGCTAGCGTTTGCCGAGCAGTACTTC.

The J gene is TRBJ2-1, the V gene TRBV27; 9 nucleotides align to TRBD2. Trimming at V came to 5 bases and at J to 0 bases, leaving 8 bases not matched to a gene. Germline V CDR1 and CDR2: MNHEY, SMNVEV (reference sequence). The CDR3 totals 17 residues. Written as DNA, the CDR3 is TGTGCCAGCAGTCCCTATAGCGGGGGAAGCTCCTACAATGAGCAGTTCTTC. Translating it yields CASSPYSGGSSYNEQFF.

The chain links TRBV18 to TRBJ1-3, with D uncertain. Trimming took 3 bases from V and 0 from J, leaving 15 bases between them. CDR3 size: 17 residues. The germline CDR1 and CDR2 sequences are KGHSH and LQKENI. The CDR3 reads CASSPSRGGSSGNTIYF. DNA for the CDR3: TGTGCCAGCTCACCTTCCCGCGGCGGAAGCTCTGGAAACACCATATATTTT.

The chain is built from TRBV3-1 (or the pseudogene TRBV3-2) and TRBJ1-6; maybe TRBD1 (6 bases). Trimming took off 0 bases at V and 6 bases at J, with 9 bases between the two ends. The CDR3 sequence is 15 residues long. Germline CDR1 reads LGHDT; CDR2 reads YNNKEL (reference sequence). CDR3 in amino acids: CASSQERTANSPLHF. CDR3 bases: TGTGCCAGCAGCCAAGAACGGACAGCTAATTCACCCCTCCACTTT.

The chain recombines TRBV19 with TRBJ1-2, with D possibly being TRBD1 (6 bases). Trimming removed 5 bases at V and 0 bases at J, with 10 bases between. The CDR3 covers 14 residues. Per the germline V gene, CDR1 is LNHDA and CDR2 is SQIVND (reference sequence). Written as DNA, the CDR3 is TGTGCCAGTAGTCCCAGGACAGCTAACTATGGCTACACCTTC. It codes for CASSPRTANYGYTF.

The chain employs TRBV10-3 and TRBJ2-7; perhaps TRBD1 as D (6 bases). The germline CDR1 and CDR2 sequences are ENHRY and SYGVKD. The length of the CDR3 is 14 residues. The V end lost 5 bases, the J end lost 0 bases, and 11 bases lay between the germline ends. The CDR3 coding sequence is TGTGCCATCAGTCCGGGACAACTCTCCTACGAGCAGTACTTC. As protein: CAISPGQLSYEQYF.

The chain couples TRBV18 to TRBJ2-1; TRBD1 aligns across 8 bases. Germline V lookup: CDR1 KGHSH, CDR2 LQKENI. The V and J ends lost 9 bases and 5 bases, in that order; junction bases with no gene match: 12. The CDR3 is made up of 15 amino acids. CDR3 in amino acids: CASFRGLGRDNEQFF. The CDR3 bases are TGTGCCAGTTTCAGGGGGCTCGGGCGGGACAATGAGCAGTTCTTC.

The chain employs TRBV7-2 and TRBJ2-3; 9 bases agree with TRBD2. Germline lookup yields CDR1 SGHTA and CDR2 FQGNSA. After removal of 2 bases from V and 4 bases from J, the junction contained 4 bases not matched to a gene. The CDR3 extends over 15 amino acids. This CDR3 reads CASSLSGGWADTQYF. The DNA of the CDR3 is TGTGCCAGCAGCTTAAGCGGGGGGTGGGCAGATACGCAGTATTTT.